This entry features one T cell receptor (beta chain) sequence. This sample stems from a study of blood T cells in healthy people across ages. A second PCR, run for roughly 7 to 11 cycles, used a sample-barcoded 5' primer plus a J-beta primer mix. TCRdb analysed the 5' RACE reads with MiXCR anew, one entry per CDR3 protein. The sample yields 600,000 to 650,000 distinct CDR3 sequences, 58% seen once. Germline lookup yields CDR1 DFQATT and CDR2 SNEGSKA (reference sequence). The CDR3 has 16 amino acids. The V gene lost 1 base and the J gene lost 2 bases, with 16 bases spanning the gap. The receptor comes from a man aged 55-75 years in good health. J is TRBJ2-3 and V is TRBV20-1, with D hard to call. Sequencing used blood. CDR3 nucleotides: TGCAGTGCTAGAGGGGGAAGCCTCGAAAACACAGATACGCAGTATTTT. Translation: CSARGGSLENTDTQYF.